What follows are 15 T cell receptor beta chains derived from one specimen sequenced in a study of blood T cell repertoires in COVID-19 (dated by TCRdb to about 2020). Receptor libraries were prepared by the immunoSEQ multiplex PCR assay. As stored in TCRdb, this immuneACCESS dataset retains in-frame rearrangements with V and J assigned. A fraction of the clones does not appear; measured against another copy, unresolved V genes explain less than half of the discrepancy, and the remainder lacks a known reason. This sample comprises about 300,000 clones, roughly 86% of them detected only once. Under 3% of the sample belongs to the ten largest clones. Input material: PBMCs or T cells enriched from blood (not recorded which). The origin of the receptors is a woman aged 45 to 65 who had been exposed to COVID-19.

J is TRBJ2-3 and V is TRBV5-4; 8 bases line up with TRBD1. This CDR3 is 15 amino acids long. Trimming removed 0 bases from V and 3 bases from J; junction bases left unmatched: 3. Germline CDR1 and CDR2: SGHNT and YYREEE (reference sequence). The CDR3 region has the DNA TGTGCCAGCAGCTTGGAGGGACAGGTTACAGATACGCAGTATTTT. Residues: CASSLEGQVTDTQYF.

V usage is TRBV9 and J usage is TRBJ1-2; 7 bases align to TRBD1. Trimming took 3 bases from V and 3 from J; bases not matched to a gene: 11. CDR3 length: 16 residues. The germline gives CDR1 SGDLS, CDR2 YYNGEE. The CDR3 DNA is TGTGCCAGCAGCGCCATTCCGGGACAGAGCTACTATGGCTACACCTTC. This encodes CASSAIPGQSYYGYTF.

The CDR3 loop is CASSYDRGNYEQYF. CDR3 coding DNA: TGTGCCAGCAGCTACGACAGGGGGAACTACGAGCAGTACTTC. V usage is TRBV7-9 and J usage is TRBJ2-7, with TRBD1 matching over 9 bases. Germline V gene lookup returns CDR1 SEHNR and CDR2 FQNEAQ (reference sequence). This CDR3 has 14 amino acids. Losses at the gene ends were 4 bases for V and 3 bases for J; bases not matched to a gene: 4.

Comment on this clone: This sample also contains other DNA sequences that code for the same CDR3. The chain has TRBV7-9 and TRBJ2-7; 9 positions agree with TRBD2. This CDR3 contains 15 residues. Germline V gene lookup returns CDR1 SEHNR and CDR2 FQNEAQ (reference sequence). Losses at the gene ends were 3 bases for V and 2 bases for J; bases not matched to a gene: 5. The CDR3 coding sequence is TGTGCCAGCAGCTTGGCTAGCGGGGCGACCTACGAGCAGTACTTC. The encoded protein is CASSLASGATYEQYF.

The CDR3 nucleotides are TGTGCCAGCAGCCAGTTGTGGGGCTATGACAATGAGCAGTTCTTC. Protein sequence: CASSQLWGYDNEQFF. The chain has TRBV3-1 (or the pseudogene TRBV3-2) and TRBJ2-1; D is perhaps TRBD1 (5 bases). There are 15 residues in the CDR3. Germline loops: CDR1 LGHDT, CDR2 YNNKEL (reference sequence). V was clipped by 3 bases and J by 5 bases, with 14 bases between them.

This rearrangement joins TRBV4-1 to TRBJ2-2; TRBD1 matches 7 bases. V trimming: 4 bases; J trimming: 3 bases; junction bases outside the gene matches: 5. This CDR3 comprises 15 residues. Germline loops: CDR1 MGHRA, CDR2 YSYEKL. The CDR3 sequence is CASSRGQLYTGELFF. Here the CDR3 DNA reads TGCGCCAGCAGCCGGGGACAGCTATACACCGGGGAGCTGTTTTTT.

This clone was seen a handful of times. The V and J genes are TRBV19 and TRBJ2-1, with TRBD2 matching over 9 bases. CDR1 is LNHDA and CDR2 is SQIVND in the germline V gene (reference sequence). CDR3 length: 18 amino acids. V dropped 4 bases and J dropped 2; count of bases not matched to a gene: 12. The CDR3 spells CASSNPISAGGTYNEQFF. DNA for the CDR3: TGTGCCAGTAGTAACCCCATATCAGCGGGGGGTACCTACAATGAGCAGTTCTTC.

V usage is TRBV5-4 and J usage is TRBJ1-2; D perhaps matches TRBD1 (5 bases). The CDR3 is made up of 16 amino acids. With 4 bases removed from V and 2 bases from J, the gap between germline ends came to 18 bases. CDR1 and CDR2 (germline): SGHNT, YYREEE (reference sequence). The CDR3 loop is CASSPIETVSNYGYTF. CDR3 in DNA: TGTGCCAGCAGCCCGATCGAGACAGTTTCCAACTATGGCTACACCTTC.

V gene TRBV6-5 combines with J gene TRBJ1-5; possible D gene TRBD1, 6 bases. CDR1 is MNHEY, CDR2 SVGAGI, per germline. The CDR3 sequence is 13 residues long. V was trimmed by 11 bases and J by 2 bases, leaving 13 bases between them. CDR3 in DNA: TGTGCCTCGGGGAGACAGGGCAATCAGCCCCAGCATTTT. Encoded protein: CASGRQGNQPQHF.

On this clone: Additional DNA sequences in this sample encode the identical CDR3. The gene calls are TRBV6-1 and TRBJ1-1, with D tentatively TRBD1 (5 bases). The CDR3 loop spans 14 amino acids. The V gene lost 2 bases and the J gene lost 0 bases, with 7 bases spanning the gap. CDR1 and CDR2 (germline): MNHNS, SASEGT. CDR3 coding DNA: TGTGCCAGCAGTGAAAGACAGTTGAACACTGAAGCTTTCTTT. Protein product: CASSERQLNTEAFF.

This clone was counted a few times. V gene TRBV2 combines with J gene TRBJ2-1; 10 bases are a match to TRBD2. The CDR3 runs to 15 residues. V shed 0 bases and J 8 bases; nucleotides not matched to a gene: 4. The V gene's germline CDR1 is SNHLY and CDR2 FYNNEI. CDR3 DNA: TGTGCCAGCAGTGAAGCTAGCGGGGGGCTTTATGAGCAGTTCTTC. It yields the protein CASSEASGGLYEQFF. The full variable domain, completed using reference TRBV2 and TRBJ2-1, is EPEVTQTPSHQVTQMGQEVILRCVPISNHLYFYWYRQILGQKVEFLVSFYNNEISEKSEIFDDQFSVERPDGSNFTLKIRSTKLEDSAMYFCASSEASGGLYEQFFGPGTRLTVL.

The CDR3 DNA reads as TGTGCCAGCAGCCCTGGCAGGGGCCAAACGGGCTACACCTTC. It yields the protein CASSPGRGQTGYTF. The chain is built from TRBV7-2 and TRBJ1-2, with D tentatively TRBD1 (6 bases). The length of the CDR3 is 14 residues. Germline lookup yields CDR1 SGHTA and CDR2 FQGNSA. V shed 5 bases and J shed 8 bases, with 18 bases lying between them.

This clone was observed a few times. The chain carries TRBV19 and TRBJ1-3; D not resolved. Looked up from germline, CDR1 is LNHDA and CDR2 is SQIVND (reference sequence). The CDR3 sequence is 16 residues long. Trimming cost V 4 bases and J 7 bases, with 20 bases left between them. CDR3 nucleotide sequence: TGTGCCAGTAGTACTATCCCGCCGGGGTTCGGGAACACCATATATTTT. This translates into CASSTIPPGFGNTIYF.

The chain carries TRBV6-5 and TRBJ1-1; the D is unclear. CDR3 length equals 12 residues. Trimming took 10 bases from V and 5 from J, leaving 14 bases between them. Germline CDR1 reads MNHEY; CDR2 reads SVGAGI. CDR3: CATRGLLTEAFF. The DNA for the CDR3 is TGTGCCACTCGAGGACTACTGACTGAAGCTTTCTTT.

The chain has TRBV6-5 and TRBJ1-3; D gene uncertain. In germline, CDR1 is MNHEY, CDR2 SVGAGI. The CDR3 covers 13 residues. The germline V and J ends were trimmed by 6 bases and 4 bases, with 10 bases remaining between them. CDR3 DNA sequence: TGTGCCAGCAGGGAGGGTTCCGGAAACACCATATATTTT. Protein sequence: CASREGSGNTIYF.